This section outlines one T cell receptor (beta chain) sequence together with its context. The antigen is undetermined. This specimen belongs to a study of T cells expressing NK-cell markers. Study information: HCMV seropositivity marked most of the eight sequenced donors; one was seronegative.

The CDR3 sequence is 18 residues long. The germline V gene encodes CDR1 SGHAT and CDR2 FQNNGV. Study-level findings and limits: Dominant NKG2C+ clonotypes in roughly 6 donors made up roughly 1.0-7.0% of CD8+ T cells. In several donors, dominant clonotypes made up roughly 25-60.1% of CD3+CD56-NKG2C+ cells.

TCRdb re-called the 5' RACE reads and catalogs CDR3 proteins one per entry, DNA excluded. The repertoire shows about 300,000 distinct CDR3 sequences; the top ten hold around 4.2%. The gene calls are TRBV11-2 and TRBJ2-1; as DNA is missing, the TRBD2 call by TCRdb cannot be tested. The sequenced material came from blood T cells: a sorted CD56 or NKG2C T cell subset, CD4+ or CD8+ T cells, or bulk PBMC T cells (not recorded which). This sequence originates from a woman between 18 and 70 years old in good health. The CDR3 reads CASSFLPRAGGSYNEQFF.